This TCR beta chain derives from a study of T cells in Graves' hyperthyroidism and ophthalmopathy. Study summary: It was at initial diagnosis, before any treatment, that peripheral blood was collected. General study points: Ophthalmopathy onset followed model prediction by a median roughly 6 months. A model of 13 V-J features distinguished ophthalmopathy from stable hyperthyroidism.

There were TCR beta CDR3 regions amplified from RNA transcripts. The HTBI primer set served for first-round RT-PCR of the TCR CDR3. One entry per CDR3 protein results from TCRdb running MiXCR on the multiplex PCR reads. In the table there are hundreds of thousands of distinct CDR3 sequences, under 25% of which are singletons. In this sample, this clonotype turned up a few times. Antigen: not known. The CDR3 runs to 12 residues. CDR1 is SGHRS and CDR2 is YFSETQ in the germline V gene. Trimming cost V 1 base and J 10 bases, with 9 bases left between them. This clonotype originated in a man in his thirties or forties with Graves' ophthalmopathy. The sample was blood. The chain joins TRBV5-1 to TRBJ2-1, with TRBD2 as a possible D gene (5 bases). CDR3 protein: CASSLPGWEQFF. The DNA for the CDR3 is TGCGCCAGCAGCTTGCCGGGGTGGGAGCAGTTCTTC.